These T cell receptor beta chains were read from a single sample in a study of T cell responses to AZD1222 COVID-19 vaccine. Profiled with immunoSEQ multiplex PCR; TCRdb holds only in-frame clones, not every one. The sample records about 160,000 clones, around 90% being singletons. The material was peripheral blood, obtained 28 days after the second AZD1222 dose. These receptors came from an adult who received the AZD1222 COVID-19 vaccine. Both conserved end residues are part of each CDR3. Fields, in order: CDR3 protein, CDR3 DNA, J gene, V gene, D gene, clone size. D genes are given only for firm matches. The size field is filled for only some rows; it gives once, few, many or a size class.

cdr3_aa: CASSLLQSGRARETQYF
cdr3_nt: TGTGCCAGCAGCTTACTCCAGAGCGGGAGGGCCCGGGAGACCCAGTACTTC
j_call: TRBJ2-5
v_call: TRBV11-3
d_call: TRBD2
clone_size: .

cdr3_aa: CASSQLAGANTGELFF
cdr3_nt: TGTGCCAGCAGCCAACTAGCGGGGGCGAACACCGGGGAGCTGTTTTTT
j_call: TRBJ2-2
v_call: TRBV3-1/TRBV3-2
d_call: TRBD2
clone_size: .

cdr3_aa: CATGRRNIQYF
cdr3_nt: TGTGCCACTGGACGCCGAAACATTCAGTACTTC
j_call: TRBJ2-4
v_call: TRBV2
d_call: .
clone_size: .

cdr3_aa: CASSFEDTDNSPLHF
cdr3_nt: TGCGCCAGCAGCTTTGAGGACACCGATAATTCACCCCTCCACTTT
j_call: TRBJ1-6
v_call: TRBV5-1
d_call: .
clone_size: .

cdr3_aa: CASSQQGNTEAFF
cdr3_nt: TGTGCCAGTAGTCAACAGGGGAACACTGAAGCTTTCTTT
j_call: TRBJ1-1
v_call: TRBV19
d_call: .
clone_size: .

cdr3_aa: CASSGIVGPLNEQFF
cdr3_nt: TGTGCCAGCAGCGGAATAGTGGGCCCGCTTAATGAGCAGTTCTTC
j_call: TRBJ2-1
v_call: TRBV7-9
d_call: .
clone_size: .

cdr3_aa: CASSRLAGEQFF
cdr3_nt: TGTGCCAGCAGCCGACTAGCTGGTGAGCAGTTCTTC
j_call: TRBJ2-1
v_call: TRBV14
d_call: TRBD2
clone_size: once

cdr3_aa: CASSVGKSGPLRDEQFF
cdr3_nt: TGTGCCAGCAGCGTAGGGAAAAGCGGGCCTCTTAGGGATGAGCAGTTCTTC
j_call: TRBJ2-1
v_call: TRBV9
d_call: .
clone_size: .

cdr3_aa: CASSYEFNEQFF
cdr3_nt: TGTGCCAGCAGTTACGAATTCAATGAGCAGTTCTTC
j_call: TRBJ2-1
v_call: TRBV6-6
d_call: .
clone_size: few

cdr3_aa: CASGQRSDTEAFF
cdr3_nt: TGTGCCAGTGGACAGAGGAGTGACACTGAAGCTTTCTTT
j_call: TRBJ1-1
v_call: TRBV19
d_call: .
clone_size: .

cdr3_aa: CASSPARRPRSYEQYF
cdr3_nt: TGTGCCAGCAGCCCAGCCAGGCGCCCGCGCTCCTACGAGCAGTACTTC
j_call: TRBJ2-7
v_call: TRBV7-8
d_call: .
clone_size: .